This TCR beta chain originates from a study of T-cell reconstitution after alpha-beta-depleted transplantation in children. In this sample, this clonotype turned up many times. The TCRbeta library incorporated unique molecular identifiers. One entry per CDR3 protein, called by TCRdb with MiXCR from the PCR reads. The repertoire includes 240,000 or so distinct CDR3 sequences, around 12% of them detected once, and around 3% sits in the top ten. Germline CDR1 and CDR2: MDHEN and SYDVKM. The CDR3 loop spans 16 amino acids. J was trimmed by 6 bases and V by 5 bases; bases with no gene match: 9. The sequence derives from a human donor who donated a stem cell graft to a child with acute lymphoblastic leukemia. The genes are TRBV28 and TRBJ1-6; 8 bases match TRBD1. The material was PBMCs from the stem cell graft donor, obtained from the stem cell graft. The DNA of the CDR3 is TGTGCCAGCAGTCCCCCCCCCGGACAGGGTAATTCACCCCTCCACTTT. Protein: CASSPPPGQGNSPLHF.